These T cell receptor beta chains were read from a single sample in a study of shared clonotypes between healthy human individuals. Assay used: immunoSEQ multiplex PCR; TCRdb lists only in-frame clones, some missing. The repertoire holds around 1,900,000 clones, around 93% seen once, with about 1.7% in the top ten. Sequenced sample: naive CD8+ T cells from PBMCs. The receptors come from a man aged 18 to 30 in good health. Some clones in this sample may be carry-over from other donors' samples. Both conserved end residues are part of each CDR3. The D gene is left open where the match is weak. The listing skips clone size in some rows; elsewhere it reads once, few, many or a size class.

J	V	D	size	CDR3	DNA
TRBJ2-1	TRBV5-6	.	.	CASSLGAGNEQFF	TGTGCCAGCAGCTTGGGGGCCGGCAATGAGCAGTTCTTC
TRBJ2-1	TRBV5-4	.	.	CASSLVPAGANEQFF	TGTGCCAGCAGCTTGGTCCCAGCTGGGGCGAACGAGCAGTTCTTC
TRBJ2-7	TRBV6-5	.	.	CASSLHPGYEQYF	TGTGCCAGCAGCCTTCATCCCGGGTACGAGCAGTACTTC
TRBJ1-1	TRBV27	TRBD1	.	CASSSGQLNTEAFF	TGTGCCAGCAGTTCGGGACAGTTGAACACTGAAGCTTTCTTT
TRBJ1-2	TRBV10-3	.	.	CAISESPGLLFGDYGYTF	TGTGCCATCAGTGAGTCCCCGGGACTGCTTTTTGGCGACTATGGCTACACCTTC
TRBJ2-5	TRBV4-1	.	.	CASSQVGDTWGETQYF	TGCGCCAGCAGCCAAGTAGGGGACACCTGGGGGGAGACCCAGTACTTC
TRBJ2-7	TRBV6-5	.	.	CASSVQWSYEQYF	TGTGCCAGCAGTGTCCAATGGTCCTACGAGCAGTACTTC
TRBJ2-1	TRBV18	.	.	CASSPPGGISYNEQFF	TGTGCCAGCTCACCGCCGGGTGGTATCTCCTACAATGAGCAGTTCTTC
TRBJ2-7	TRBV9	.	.	CASSGQEEGYEQYF	TGTGCCAGCAGCGGACAGGAGGAGGGCTACGAGCAGTACTTC
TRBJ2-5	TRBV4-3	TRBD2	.	CASSQAGGHRETQYF	TGCGCCAGCAGCCAAGCGGGAGGCCATAGGGAGACCCAGTACTTC
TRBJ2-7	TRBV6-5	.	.	CASNQAGNEQYF	TGTGCCAGCAATCAGGCGGGAAACGAGCAGTACTTC
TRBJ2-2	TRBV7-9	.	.	CASSFIEGDGGELFF	TGTGCCAGCAGCTTTATAGAGGGGGACGGCGGGGAGCTGTTTTTT
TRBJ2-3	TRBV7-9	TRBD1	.	CASSPGQGGTDTQYF	TGTGCCAGCAGCCCGGGACAGGGGGGCACAGATACGCAGTATTTT
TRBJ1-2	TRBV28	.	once	CATEDSGARSAYGYTF	TGTGCCACCGAAGATTCGGGCGCCCGATCGGCCTATGGCTACACCTTC
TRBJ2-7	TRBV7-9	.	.	CASSPLTNSYEQYF	TGTGCCAGCAGTCCCCTTACAAACTCCTACGAGCAGTACTTC
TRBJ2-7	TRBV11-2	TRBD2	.	CASSLAGLAPEQYF	TGTGCCAGCAGCTTAGCGGGACTAGCTCCCGAGCAGTACTTC